The source of this T cell receptor beta chain is a study of OX40 agonist ivuxolimab in advanced cancers. V lost 0 bases, J lost 2 bases, and 17 bases lay in between. The germline CDR1 and CDR2 sequences are MGHRA and YSYEKL. The CDR3 consists of 18 residues. Produced via immunoSEQ multiplex PCR; TCRdb's table is partial and in-frame only. There are more than 45,000 clones in the sample; over 75% occur only once, and around 2% lies in the top ten. The material was CD4+ or CD8+ T cells sorted from blood, obtained in a trial of the OX40 agonist ivuxolimab. The V gene is TRBV4-1, the J gene TRBJ1-3, with D tentatively TRBD1 (6 bases). This clonotype originated in an adult with an advanced solid tumor such as melanoma, head and neck, liver or kidney cancer. The CDR3 sequence is CASSQDPAGANAGNTIYF. The CDR3 nucleotides are TGCGCCAGCAGCCAAGATCCGGCAGGGGCGAATGCTGGAAACACCATATATTTT.